A single sample gave rise to the 9 T cell receptor beta chains below, sequenced in a study of cytomegalovirus exposure and HLA in healthy donors. A multiplex PCR was run with 60 Vbeta primers and 13 Jbeta primers. Some clones are missing from TCRdb's copy, which holds only in-frame ones; the method was immunoSEQ multiplex PCR. This table has around 200,000 clones, 60% to 80% appearing once. Sequencing was done on a sample of PBMCs. These receptors originate from a female donor in good health and CMV-seronegative.

The J gene is TRBJ2-5, the V gene TRBV4-3; TRBD1 is a possible D gene (5 bases). The CDR3 extends over 14 amino acids. The germline CDR1 and CDR2 sequences are LGHNA and YSLEER. V dropped 1 base and J dropped 2 bases, with 8 bases sitting between them. The CDR3 reads CASSQGRQQETQYF. CDR3 bases: TGCGCCAGCAGCCAAGGTCGACAGCAAGAGACCCAGTACTTC.

J is TRBJ2-3 and V is TRBV19; D is possibly TRBD2 (6 bases). V lost 6 bases and J lost 5, with 18 bases in between. Looked up from germline, CDR1 is LNHDA and CDR2 is SQIVND (reference sequence). This CDR3 has 15 residues. CDR3 nucleotide sequence: TGTGCCAGTAGCCCCGTTAGGGAGGTTGGAGATACGCAGTATTTT. Translating it yields CASSPVREVGDTQYF. The full variable domain, completed using reference TRBV19 and TRBJ2-3, is DGGITQSPKYLFRKEGQNVTLSCEQNLNHDAMYWYRQDPGQGLRLIYYSQIVNDFQKGDIAEGYSVSREKKESFPLTVTSAQKNPTAFYLCASSPVREVGDTQYFGPGTRLTVL.

The V call is TRBV7-6, the J call TRBJ2-1; D gene uncertain. Trimming left V 6 bases short and J 5 bases short, with 8 bases between. Germline CDR1 reads SGHVS; CDR2 reads FNYEAQ. The length of the CDR3 is 12 residues. The chain's CDR3 is CASRAPDNEQFF. The CDR3 DNA follows: TGTGCCAGCAGAGCGCCGGACAATGAGCAGTTCTTC.

The genes are TRBV27 and TRBJ2-7; TRBD1 matches at 10 bases. The CDR3 totals 13 residues. Trimming took 6 bases from V and 6 from J; bases not matched to a gene: 5. Germline V gene lookup returns CDR1 MNHEY and CDR2 SMNVEV (reference sequence). In DNA, the CDR3 is TGTGCCAGCAGCGGGACAGGGGTTGTCGAGCAGTACTTC. Protein product: CASSGTGVVEQYF.

The table lists this clone with a count of one. The chain is built from TRBV11-1 and TRBJ1-6; weak D call: TRBD1 (6 bases). Per germline, CDR1 SGHAT and CDR2 FQDESV (reference sequence). V was cut by 5 bases and J by 8 bases, with 19 bases left in between. CDR3 length: 16 residues. DNA for the CDR3: TGTGCCAGCAGCCTTAACACCGGGACAAGGCATTCACCCCTCCACTTT. Translating it yields CASSLNTGTRHSPLHF.

The chain combines TRBV27 with TRBJ2-5; TRBD1 matches 8 bases. V lost 2 bases to trimming and J lost 5 bases; unmatched junction nucleotides: 4. The CDR3 is made up of 14 amino acids. The V gene's germline CDR1 is MNHEY and CDR2 SMNVEV (reference sequence). CDR3 protein: CASSLQGARETQYF. The CDR3 bases are TGTGCCAGCAGTTTACAGGGGGCGCGGGAGACCCAGTACTTC.

This clone was detected a few times. This chain links TRBV6-5 with TRBJ2-2; TRBD1 aligns across 7 bases. Looked up from germline, CDR1 is MNHEY and CDR2 is SVGAGI. With V trimmed by 4 bases and J by 8 bases, 10 bases remained unmatched. The CDR3 is 15 amino acids. The CDR3 loop is CASSSLTGRAGELFF. The CDR3 DNA reads TGTGCCAGCAGTTCCTTGACAGGGCGAGCGGGGGAGCTGTTTTTT.

J is TRBJ2-6 and V is TRBV2; 11 nucleotides agree with TRBD2. The CDR3 extends over 19 amino acids. V shed 7 bases and J 4 bases; nucleotides not matched to a gene: 15. Germline lookup yields CDR1 SNHLY and CDR2 FYNNEI. CDR3 nucleotides: TGTGCCAGCACCTCGGGGTGGCTAGCGGGGGGTAGCGGGGCCAACGTCCTGACTTTC. Amino acids: CASTSGWLAGGSGANVLTF.

The chain has TRBV19 and TRBJ1-4; D uncertain. Trimming took 4 bases from V and 8 from J, leaving 11 bases between them. Germline values: CDR1 LNHDA, CDR2 SQIVND (reference sequence). This CDR3 contains 13 residues. The CDR3 DNA is TGTGCCAGTAGTAAATATTTGCGGGAAAAACTGTTTTTT. Translated, it gives CASSKYLREKLFF.